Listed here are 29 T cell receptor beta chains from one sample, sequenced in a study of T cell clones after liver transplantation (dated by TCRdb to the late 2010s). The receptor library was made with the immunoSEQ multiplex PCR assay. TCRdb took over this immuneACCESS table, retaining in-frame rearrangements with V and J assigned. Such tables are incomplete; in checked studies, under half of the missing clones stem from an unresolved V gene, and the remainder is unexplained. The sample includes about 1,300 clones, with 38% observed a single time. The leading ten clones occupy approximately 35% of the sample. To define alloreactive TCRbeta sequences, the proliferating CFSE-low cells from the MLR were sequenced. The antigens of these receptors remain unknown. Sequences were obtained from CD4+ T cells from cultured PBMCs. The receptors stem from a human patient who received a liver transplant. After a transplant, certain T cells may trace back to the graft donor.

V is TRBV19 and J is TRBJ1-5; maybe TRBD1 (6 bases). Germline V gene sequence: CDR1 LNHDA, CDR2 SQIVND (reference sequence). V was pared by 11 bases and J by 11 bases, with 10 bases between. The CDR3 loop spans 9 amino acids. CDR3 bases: TGTGCCGGAGCAGGGGCCCAGCATTTT. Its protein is CAGAGAQHF.

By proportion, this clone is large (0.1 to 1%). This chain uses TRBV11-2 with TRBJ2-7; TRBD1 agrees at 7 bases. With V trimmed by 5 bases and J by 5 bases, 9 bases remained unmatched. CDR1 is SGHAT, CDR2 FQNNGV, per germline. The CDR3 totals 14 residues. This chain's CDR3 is CASSHRQGKHEQYF. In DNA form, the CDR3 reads TGTGCCAGCAGCCACCGACAGGGAAAACACGAGCAGTACTTC.

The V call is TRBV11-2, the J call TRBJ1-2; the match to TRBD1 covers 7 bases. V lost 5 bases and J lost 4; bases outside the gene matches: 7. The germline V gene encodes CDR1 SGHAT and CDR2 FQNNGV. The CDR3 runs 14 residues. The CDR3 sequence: CASSRDRVRYGYTF. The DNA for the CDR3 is TGTGCCAGCAGCAGAGACAGGGTACGCTATGGCTACACCTTC. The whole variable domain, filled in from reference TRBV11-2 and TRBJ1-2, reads EAGVAQSPRYKIIEKRQSVAFWCNPISGHATLYWYQQILGQGPKLLIQFQNNGVVDDSQLPKDRFSAERLKGVDSTLKIQPAKLEDSAVYLCASSRDRVRYGYTFGSGTRLTVV.

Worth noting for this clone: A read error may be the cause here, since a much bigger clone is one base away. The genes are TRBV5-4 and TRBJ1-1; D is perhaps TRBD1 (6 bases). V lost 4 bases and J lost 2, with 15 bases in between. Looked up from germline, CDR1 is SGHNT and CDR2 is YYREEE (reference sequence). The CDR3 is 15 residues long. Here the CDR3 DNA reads TGTGCCAGCAGCCCTTTCTCAGGGGCTAACACTGAAGCTTTCTTT. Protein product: CASSPFSGANTEAFF.

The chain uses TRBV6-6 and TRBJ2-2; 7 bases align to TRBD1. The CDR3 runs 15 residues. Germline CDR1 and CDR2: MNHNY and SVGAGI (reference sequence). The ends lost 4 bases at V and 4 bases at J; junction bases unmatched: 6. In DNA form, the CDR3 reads TGTGCCAGCAGTTCGCTAACAGGGGCCACCGGGGAGCTGTTTTTT. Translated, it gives CASSSLTGATGELFF.

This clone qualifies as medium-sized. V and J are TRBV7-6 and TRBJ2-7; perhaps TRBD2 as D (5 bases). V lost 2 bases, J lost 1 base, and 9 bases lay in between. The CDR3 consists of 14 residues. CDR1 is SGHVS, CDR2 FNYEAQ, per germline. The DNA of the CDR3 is TGTGCCAGCAGCTTACAGGAGGATTCCTACGAGCAGTACTTC. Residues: CASSLQEDSYEQYF.

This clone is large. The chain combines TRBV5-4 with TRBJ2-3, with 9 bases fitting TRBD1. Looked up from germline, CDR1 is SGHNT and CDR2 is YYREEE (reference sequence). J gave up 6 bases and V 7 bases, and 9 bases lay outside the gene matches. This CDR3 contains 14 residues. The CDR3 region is CASGLGDRADTQYF. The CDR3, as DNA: TGTGCCAGCGGCCTCGGGGACAGGGCTGATACGCAGTATTTT.

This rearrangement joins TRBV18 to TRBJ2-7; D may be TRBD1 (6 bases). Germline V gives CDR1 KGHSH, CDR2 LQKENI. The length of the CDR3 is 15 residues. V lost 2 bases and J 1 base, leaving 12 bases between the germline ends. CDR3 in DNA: TGTGCCAGCTCACCAAGCCAGGGGCGGTCCTACGAGCAGTACTTC. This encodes CASSPSQGRSYEQYF. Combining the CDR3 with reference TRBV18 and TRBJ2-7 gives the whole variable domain NAGVMQNPRHLVRRRGQEARLRCSPMKGHSHVYWYRQLPEEGLKFMVYLQKENIIDESGMPKERFSAEFPKEGPSILRIQQVVRGDSAAYFCASSPSQGRSYEQYFGPGTRLTVT.

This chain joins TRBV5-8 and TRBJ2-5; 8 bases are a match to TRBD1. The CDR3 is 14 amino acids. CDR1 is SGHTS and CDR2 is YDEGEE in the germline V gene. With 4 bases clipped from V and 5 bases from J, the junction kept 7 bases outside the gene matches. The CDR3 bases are TGTGCCAGCAGCCAGGCAGGGGGCGGTGAGACCCAGTACTTC. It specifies CASSQAGGGETQYF.

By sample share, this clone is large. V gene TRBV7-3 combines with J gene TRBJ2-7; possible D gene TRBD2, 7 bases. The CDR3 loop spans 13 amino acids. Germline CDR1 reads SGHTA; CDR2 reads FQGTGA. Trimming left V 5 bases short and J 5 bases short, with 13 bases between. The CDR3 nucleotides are TGTGCCAGCAGCCTAGGGGGGGTCGACGAGCAGTACTTC. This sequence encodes CASSLGGVDEQYF. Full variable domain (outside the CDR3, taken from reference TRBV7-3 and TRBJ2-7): GAGVSQTPSNKVTEKGKYVELRCDPISGHTALYWYRQSLGQGPEFLIYFQGTGAADDSGLPNDRFFAVRPEGSVSTLKIQRTERGDSAVYLCASSLGGVDEQYFGPGTRLTVT.

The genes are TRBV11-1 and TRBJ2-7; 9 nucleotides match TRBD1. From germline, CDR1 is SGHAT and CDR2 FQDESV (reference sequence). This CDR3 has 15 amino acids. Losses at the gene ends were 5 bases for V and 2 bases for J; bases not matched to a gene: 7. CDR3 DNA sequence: TGTGCCAGCAGCAGACCGACAGGGGGAACCTACGAGCAGTACTTC. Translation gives CASSRPTGGTYEQYF.

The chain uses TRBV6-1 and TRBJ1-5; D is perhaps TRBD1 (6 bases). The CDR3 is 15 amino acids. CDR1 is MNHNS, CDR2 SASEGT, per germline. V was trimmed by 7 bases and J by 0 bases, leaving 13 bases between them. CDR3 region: CASKGTPYSNQPQHF. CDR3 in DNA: TGTGCCAGCAAAGGGACACCATATAGCAATCAGCCCCAGCATTTT.

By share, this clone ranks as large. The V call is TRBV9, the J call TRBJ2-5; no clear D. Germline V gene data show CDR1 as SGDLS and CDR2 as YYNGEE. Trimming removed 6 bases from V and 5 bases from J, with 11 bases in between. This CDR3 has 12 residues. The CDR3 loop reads CASTPIQETQYF. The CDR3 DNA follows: TGTGCCAGCACGCCCATACAGGAGACCCAGTACTTC.

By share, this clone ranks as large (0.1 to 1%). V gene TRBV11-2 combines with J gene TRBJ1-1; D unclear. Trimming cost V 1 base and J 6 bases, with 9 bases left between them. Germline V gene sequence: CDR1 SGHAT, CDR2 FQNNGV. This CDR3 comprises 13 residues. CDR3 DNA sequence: TGTGCCAGCAGCTTAGCGGGGAGCCCTGAAGCTTTCTTT. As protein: CASSLAGSPEAFF.

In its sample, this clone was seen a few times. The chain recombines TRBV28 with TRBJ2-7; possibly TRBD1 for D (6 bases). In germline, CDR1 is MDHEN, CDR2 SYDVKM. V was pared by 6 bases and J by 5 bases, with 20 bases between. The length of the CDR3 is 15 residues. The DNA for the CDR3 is TGTGCCAGCAGCTATGGACAGAAAGGGTTCGACGAGCAGTACTTC. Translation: CASSYGQKGFDEQYF.

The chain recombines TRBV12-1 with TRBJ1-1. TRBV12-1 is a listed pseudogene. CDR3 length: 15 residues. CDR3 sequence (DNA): TGTGCCAGCAGCTTTGGGGGGGGTCCGAACACTGAAGCTTTCTTT. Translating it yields CASSFGGGPNTEAFF.

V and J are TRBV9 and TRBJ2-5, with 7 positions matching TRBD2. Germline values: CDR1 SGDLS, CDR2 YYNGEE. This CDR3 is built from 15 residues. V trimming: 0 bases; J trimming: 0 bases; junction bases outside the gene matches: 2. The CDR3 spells CASSVAGGHQETQYF. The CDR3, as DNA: TGTGCCAGCAGCGTAGCGGGGGGTCACCAAGAGACCCAGTACTTC. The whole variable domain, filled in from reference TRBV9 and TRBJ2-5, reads DSGVTQTPKHLITATGQRVTLRCSPRSGDLSVYWYQQSLDQGLQFLIQYYNGEERAKGNILERFSAQQFPDLHSELNLSSLELGDSALYFCASSVAGGHQETQYFGPGTRLLVL.

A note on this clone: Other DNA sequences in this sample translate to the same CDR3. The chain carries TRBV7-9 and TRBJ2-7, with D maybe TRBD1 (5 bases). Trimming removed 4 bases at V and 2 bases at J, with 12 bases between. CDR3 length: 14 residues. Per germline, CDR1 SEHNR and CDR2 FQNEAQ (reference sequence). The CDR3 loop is CASSSTGHPYEQYF. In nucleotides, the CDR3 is TGTGCCAGCAGCTCTACTGGACACCCCTACGAGCAGTACTTC.

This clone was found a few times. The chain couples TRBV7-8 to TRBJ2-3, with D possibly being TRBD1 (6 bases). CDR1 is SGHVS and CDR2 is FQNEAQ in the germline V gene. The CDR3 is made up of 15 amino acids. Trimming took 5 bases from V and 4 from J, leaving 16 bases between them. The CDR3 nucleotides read TGTGCCAGCAGCGGCCTTTCAACAGGGCCAGATACGCAGTATTTT. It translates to CASSGLSTGPDTQYF.

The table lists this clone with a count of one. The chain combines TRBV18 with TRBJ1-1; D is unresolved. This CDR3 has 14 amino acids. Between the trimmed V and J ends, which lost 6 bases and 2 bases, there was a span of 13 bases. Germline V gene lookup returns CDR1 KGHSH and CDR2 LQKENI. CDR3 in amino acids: CASSRSVENTEAFF. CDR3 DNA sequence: TGTGCCAGCTCCCGGTCTGTTGAAAACACTGAAGCTTTCTTT.

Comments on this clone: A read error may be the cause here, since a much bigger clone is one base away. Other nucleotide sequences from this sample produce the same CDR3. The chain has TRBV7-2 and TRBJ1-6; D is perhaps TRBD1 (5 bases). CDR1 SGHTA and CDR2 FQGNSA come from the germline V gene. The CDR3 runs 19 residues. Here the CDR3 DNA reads TGTGCCAGCAGCTTGCAGGGTGCCCGTGTAGGATCCTATAATTCACCCCTCCATTTT. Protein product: CASSLQGARVGSYNSPLHF. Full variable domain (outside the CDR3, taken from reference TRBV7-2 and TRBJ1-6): GAGVSQSPSNKVTEKGKDVELRCDPISGHTALYWYRQSLGQGLEFLIYFQGNSAPDKSGLPSDRFSAERTGGSVSTLTIQRTQQEDSAVYLCASSLQGARVGSYNSPLHFGNGTRLTVT.

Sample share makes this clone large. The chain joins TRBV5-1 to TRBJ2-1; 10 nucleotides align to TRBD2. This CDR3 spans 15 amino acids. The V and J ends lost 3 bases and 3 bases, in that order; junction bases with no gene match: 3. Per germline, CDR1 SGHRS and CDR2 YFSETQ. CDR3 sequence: CASSSSGGNYNEQFF. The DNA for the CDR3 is TGCGCCAGCAGCTCTAGCGGGGGTAACTACAATGAGCAGTTCTTC.

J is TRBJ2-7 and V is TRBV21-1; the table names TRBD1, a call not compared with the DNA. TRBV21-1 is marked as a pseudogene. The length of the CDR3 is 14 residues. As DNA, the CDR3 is TGTGCCAGCAGTCGACAGGGGGGCTCCTACGAGCAGTACTTC. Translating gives CASSRQGGSYEQYF.

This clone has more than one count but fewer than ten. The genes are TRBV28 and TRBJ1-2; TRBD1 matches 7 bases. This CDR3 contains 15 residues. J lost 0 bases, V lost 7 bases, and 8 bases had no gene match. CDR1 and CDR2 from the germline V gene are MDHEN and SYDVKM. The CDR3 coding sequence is TGTGCCAGCAAGAGGGACAGCCTTTCTAACTATGGCTACACCTTC. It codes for CASKRDSLSNYGYTF.

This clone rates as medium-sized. CDR3 bases: TGTGCCAGCAGCTTAGTGGCGGGAGATAACGGGGAGCTGTTTTTT. It encodes CASSLVAGDNGELFF. The chain employs TRBV7-3 and TRBJ2-2, with TRBD2 identical over 7 bases. The trim removed 2 bases at V and 7 bases at J, leaving 7 bases unmatched. In germline, CDR1 is SGHTA, CDR2 FQGTGA. The CDR3 contains 15 residues.

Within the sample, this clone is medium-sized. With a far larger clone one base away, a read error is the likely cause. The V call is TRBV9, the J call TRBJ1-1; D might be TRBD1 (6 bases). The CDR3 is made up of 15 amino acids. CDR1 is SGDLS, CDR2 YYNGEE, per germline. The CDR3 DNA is TGTGCCAGCAGCCCTTTCTCAGGGGCTAACACTGAATCTTTCTTT. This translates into CASSPFSGANTESFF.

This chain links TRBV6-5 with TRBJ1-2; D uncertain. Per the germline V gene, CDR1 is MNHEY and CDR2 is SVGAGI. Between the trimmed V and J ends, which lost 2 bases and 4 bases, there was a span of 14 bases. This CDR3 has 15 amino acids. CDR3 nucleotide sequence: TGTGCCAGCAGTTACGCGGCCTCCCGGGGCTATGGCTACACCTTC. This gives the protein CASSYAASRGYGYTF.

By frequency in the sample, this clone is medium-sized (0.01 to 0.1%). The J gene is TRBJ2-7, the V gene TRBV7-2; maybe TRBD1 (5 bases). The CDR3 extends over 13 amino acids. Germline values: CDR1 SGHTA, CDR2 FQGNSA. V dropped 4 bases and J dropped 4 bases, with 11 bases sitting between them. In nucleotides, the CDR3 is TGTGCCAGCAGCTCGGTTAGGGGATACGAGCAGTACTTC. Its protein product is CASSSVRGYEQYF.

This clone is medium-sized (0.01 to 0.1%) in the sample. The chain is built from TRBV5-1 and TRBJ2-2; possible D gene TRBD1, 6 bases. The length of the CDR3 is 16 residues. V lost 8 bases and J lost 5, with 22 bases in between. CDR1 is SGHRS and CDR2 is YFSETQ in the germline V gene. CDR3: CASSNVQGLGTGELFF. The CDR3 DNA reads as TGCGCCAGTAGCAACGTACAGGGTTTGGGGACCGGGGAGCTGTTTTTT.